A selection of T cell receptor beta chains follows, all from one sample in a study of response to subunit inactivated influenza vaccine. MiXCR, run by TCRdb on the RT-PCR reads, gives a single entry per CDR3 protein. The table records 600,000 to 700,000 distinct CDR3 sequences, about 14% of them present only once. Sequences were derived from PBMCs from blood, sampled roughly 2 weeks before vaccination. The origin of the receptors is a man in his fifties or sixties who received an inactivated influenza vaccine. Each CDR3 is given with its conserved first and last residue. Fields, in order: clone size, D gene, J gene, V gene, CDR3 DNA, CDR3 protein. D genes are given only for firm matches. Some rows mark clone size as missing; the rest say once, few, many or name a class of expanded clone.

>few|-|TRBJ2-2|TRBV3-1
TGTGCCAGCAGCGGCCGACTTGCAGGGTCCGGGGAGCTGTTTTTT
CASSGRLAGSGELFF
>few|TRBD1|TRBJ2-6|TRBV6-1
TGTGCCAGCACTAGGACAGGGCTCGGTTCTGGGGCCAACGTCCTGACTTTC
CASTRTGLGSGANVLTF
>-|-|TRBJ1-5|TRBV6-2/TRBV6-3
TGTGCCAGCGACCCCTTTGATGGGCTGGTCAATCAGCCCCAGCATTTT
CASDPFDGLVNQPQHF
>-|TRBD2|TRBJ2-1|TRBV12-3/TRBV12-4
TGTGCCAGCCGCCTCGGGGAGACTAGCAACAATGAGCAGTTCTTC
CASRLGETSNNEQFF
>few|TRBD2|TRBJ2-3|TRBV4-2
TGTGCCAGCAGCCAAGATTCCCAGCGGGGGAGCACAGATACGCAGTATTTT
CASSQDSQRGSTDTQYF
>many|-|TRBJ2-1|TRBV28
TGTGCCAGCAGCCGGAATCGTGCTAGGAGCTCCTACAATGAGCAGTTCTTC
CASSRNRARSSYNEQFF
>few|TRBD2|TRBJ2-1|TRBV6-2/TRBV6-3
TGTGCCAGCAGATCGGGACTAGCGGGGTACAATGAGCAGTTCTTC
CASRSGLAGYNEQFF
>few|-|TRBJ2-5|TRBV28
TGTGCCACCGCGTCCACCTCGGTTTCTCCTCTTTTGGGCTTC
CATASTSVSPLLGF
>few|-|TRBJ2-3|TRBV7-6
TGTGCCAGCAGCTTAGCCGTGACTCGGGGTAGCACAGATACGCAGTATTTT
CASSLAVTRGSTDTQYF
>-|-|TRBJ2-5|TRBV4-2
TGTGCCAGCAGCCAAGATGACCAGGACGGGGGGACCCAGTACTTC
CASSQDDQDGGTQYF
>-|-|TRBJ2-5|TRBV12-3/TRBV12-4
TGTGCCAGCGGCCCAAGCGGAAACCAAGAGACCCAGTACTTC
CASGPSGNQETQYF
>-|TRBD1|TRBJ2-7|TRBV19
TGTGCCAGTAGTATTGGGACAGGTGTCTACGAGCAGTACTTC
CASSIGTGVYEQYF
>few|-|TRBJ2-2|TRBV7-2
TGTGCCAGCAGCTTAGGAAGACTAGTGACTCCCGGGGAGCTGTTTTTT
CASSLGRLVTPGELFF
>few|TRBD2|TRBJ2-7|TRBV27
TGTGCCAGCAGTTTATTCCCATCCCGGCGGGAGGACTCCTACGAGCAGTACTTC
CASSLFPSRREDSYEQYF
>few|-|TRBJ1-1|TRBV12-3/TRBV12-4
TGTGCCAGCAGTTTAGCCGGGACAATCGTTAGGACTTTCTTT
CASSLAGTIVRTFF
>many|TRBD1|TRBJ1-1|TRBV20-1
TGCAGTGCTAGACCTAAATACAGGGGGACAAACACTGAAGCTTTCTTT
CSARPKYRGTNTEAFF
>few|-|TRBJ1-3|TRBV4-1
TGCGCCAGCAGCCAAGTACAGGGCCCTGGAAACACCATATATTTT
CASSQVQGPGNTIYF
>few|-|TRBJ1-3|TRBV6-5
TGTGCCAGCAGTTACTCGAAAAGGGATGGAGGAAACACCATATATTTT
CASSYSKRDGGNTIYF
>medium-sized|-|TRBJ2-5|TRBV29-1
TGCAGCGTTGTGATTTCGGGGCCTCGGACCCAGTACTTC
CSVVISGPRTQYF
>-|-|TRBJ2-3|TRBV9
TGTGCCAGCAGCTCCAAGACTGGAGCGGATACGCAGTATTTT
CASSSKTGADTQYF
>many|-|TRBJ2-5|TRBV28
TGTGCCAGCAGTTCGCCCCCCAGGGCCCAGTACTTC
CASSSPPRAQYF
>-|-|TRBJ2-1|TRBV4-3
TGCGCCAGCAGCCAAGGTGGGCAGACTACCTACAATGAGCAGTTCTTC
CASSQGGQTTYNEQFF
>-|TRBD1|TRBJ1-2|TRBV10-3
TGTGCCATCAGGGGACAGGGTTTAGATGGCTACACCTTC
CAIRGQGLDGYTF
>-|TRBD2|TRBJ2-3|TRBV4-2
TGTGCCAGCAGCCAAGATAAAGCGGGGGAAAGGTATACGCAGTATTTT
CASSQDKAGERYTQYF
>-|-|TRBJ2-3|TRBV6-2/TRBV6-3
TGTGCCAGCAGTTATTCAATGGGACACTTTTCCACAATCTCCAAGGCAGATACGCAGTATTTT
CASSYSMGHFSTISKADTQYF
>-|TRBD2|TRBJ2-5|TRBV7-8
TGTGCCAGCAGCTTAGTCGTCGGGACTAGCGGGAGGGAAGAGACCCAGTACTTC
CASSLVVGTSGREETQYF
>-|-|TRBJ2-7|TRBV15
TGTGCCACCAGCAGAGATGCCCCCGTCTCAGGGCAGTACTTC
CATSRDAPVSGQYF
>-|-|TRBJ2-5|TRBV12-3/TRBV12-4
TGTGCCAGCAGCATGAGAGGGGGGCCGGGAGAGACCCAGTACTTC
CASSMRGGPGETQYF
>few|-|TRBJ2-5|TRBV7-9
TGTGCCAGCAGTTGGGACACCCAAGAGACCCAGTACTTC
CASSWDTQETQYF
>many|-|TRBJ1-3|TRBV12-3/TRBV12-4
TGTGCCAGCACCGTAGGGGCGAGGGGAAACACCATATATTTT
CASTVGARGNTIYF
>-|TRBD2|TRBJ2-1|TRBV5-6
TGTGCCAGCAGCTTGGAACTAGCGGACTACAATGAGCAGTTCTTC
CASSLELADYNEQFF
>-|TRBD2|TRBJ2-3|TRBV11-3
TGTGCCAGCAGCTTTACGGGGGGGCGACACGATACGCAGTATTTT
CASSFTGGRHDTQYF
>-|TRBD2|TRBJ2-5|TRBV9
TGTGCCAGCAGCGCATACCGGGGGGGGGCCCAAGAGATCCAGTACTTC
CASSAYRGGAQEIQYF
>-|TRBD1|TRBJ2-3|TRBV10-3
TGTGCCATCAGGAGGGGGACAGAGTACACAGATACGCAGTATTTT
CAIRRGTEYTDTQYF
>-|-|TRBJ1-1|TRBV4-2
TGTGCCAGCAGCCAAGAAGGGGCAGGGTCTACTGAAGCTTTCTTT
CASSQEGAGSTEAFF